This entry lists 23 T cell receptor beta chains sequenced from one sample in a study of blood T cell repertoires in COVID-19. Profiled with immunoSEQ multiplex PCR; TCRdb holds only in-frame clones, not every one. The table lists under 250,000 clones, 86% of them singletons. The sequencing sample was made of peripheral blood. The receptors were sampled from a woman aged 55 to 70 who had recovered from COVID-19.

CDR3 bases: TGCGCCAGCAGCCGGACAGGAAGAGAGACCCAGTACTTC. This encodes CASSRTGRETQYF. The V gene is TRBV5-1, the J gene TRBJ2-5, with 7 bases identical to TRBD1. This CDR3 comprises 13 residues. Losses at the gene ends were 4 bases for V and 4 bases for J; bases not matched to a gene: 4. Germline lookup yields CDR1 SGHRS and CDR2 YFSETQ.

The chain uses TRBV7-2 and TRBJ2-3; D ambiguous. There are 15 residues in the CDR3. The V and J ends lost 5 bases and 1 base respectively, with 13 bases between them. CDR1 and CDR2 from the germline V gene are SGHTA and FQGNSA. The CDR3 nucleotides read TGTGCCAGCAGCCTAGGTGTGGCCCGCACAGATACGCAGTATTTT. Residues: CASSLGVARTDTQYF.

The chain links TRBV7-2 to TRBJ1-5, with no clear D. Per germline, CDR1 SGHTA and CDR2 FQGNSA. The CDR3 loop spans 14 amino acids. Deletions cut 5 bases from V and 9 bases from J, with 17 bases between. The CDR3 sequence is CASSLPGWVGPQHF. CDR3 in DNA: TGTGCCAGCAGCCTGCCAGGTTGGGTGGGGCCCCAGCATTTT.

The rearrangement joins TRBV5-1 to TRBJ2-6, with 9 bases lining up with TRBD2. The CDR3 runs to 18 residues. J gave up 0 bases and V 0 bases, and 4 bases lay outside the gene matches. CDR1 SGHRS and CDR2 YFSETQ come from the germline V gene. CDR3 in amino acids: CASSLGASGNSGANVLTF. The CDR3 region has the DNA TGCGCCAGCAGCTTGGGGGCTAGCGGGAACTCTGGGGCCAACGTCCTGACTTTC.

The chain's CDR3 is CSASMGSEQYF. CDR3 in DNA: TGCAGTGCCTCCATGGGCTCCGAGCAGTACTTC. The V call is TRBV20-1, the J call TRBJ2-7; D is unresolved. V lost 6 bases and J 6 bases, leaving 12 bases between the germline ends. The CDR3 spans 11 residues. Germline-derived CDR1 and CDR2 are DFQATT and SNEGSKA (reference sequence).

The chain links TRBV11-3 to TRBJ2-1; the match to TRBD1 covers 7 bases. The germline CDR1 and CDR2 sequences are SGHNT and YENEEA. CDR3 length: 13 amino acids. After removal of 4 bases from V and 8 bases from J, the junction contained 5 bases not matched to a gene. This CDR3 is CASSSWTGDEQFF. Here the CDR3 DNA reads TGTGCCAGCAGCTCCTGGACAGGTGATGAGCAGTTCTTC.

This rearrangement joins TRBV10-3 to TRBJ2-3; 9 bases line up with TRBD2. V was clipped by 4 bases and J by 4 bases; unmatched bases: 15. CDR3 length: 18 amino acids. Germline CDR1 and CDR2: ENHRY and SYGVKD. The DNA for the CDR3 is TGTGCCATCAGTGGACTGGCGGGGGGGGTAGGTTTCGCAGATACGCAGTATTTT. Amino acids: CAISGLAGGVGFADTQYF.

The sample holds a few counts of this clone. This rearrangement joins TRBV18 to TRBJ2-5; 9 bases agree with TRBD2. CDR1 is KGHSH and CDR2 is LQKENI in the germline V gene. CDR3 length equals 15 residues. V shed 3 bases, J shed 7 bases, and the junction held 9 bases outside the gene matches. The CDR3 protein is CASSPPSGDRTTQYF. CDR3 coding DNA: TGTGCCAGCTCACCGCCTAGCGGGGACCGTACGACCCAGTACTTC.

V usage is TRBV11-2 and J usage is TRBJ2-2; D might be TRBD1 (8 bases). The CDR3 has 15 residues. The V gene lost 8 bases and the J gene lost 5 bases, with 18 bases spanning the gap. CDR1 is SGHAT and CDR2 is FQNNGV in the germline V gene. CDR3 in DNA: TGTGCCAGCCCGGGGGGAACAGGGGGGACCGGGGAGCTGTTTTTT. Its translation: CASPGGTGGTGELFF. The full variable domain, in which reference TRBV11-2 and TRBJ2-2 provide the parts outside the CDR3, is EAGVAQSPRYKIIEKRQSVAFWCNPISGHATLYWYQQILGQGPKLLIQFQNNGVVDDSQLPKDRFSAERLKGVDSTLKIQPAKLEDSAVYLCASPGGTGGTGELFFGEGSRLTVL.

V usage is TRBV21-1 and J usage is TRBJ2-1; the listed D gene, TRBD1, was not tested against the DNA. TRBV21-1 has pseudogene status. This CDR3 spans 16 amino acids. The CDR3 loop is CASSKRGQGEANEQFF. The CDR3 DNA reads as TGTGCCAGCAGCAAACGGGGACAGGGGGAGGCCAATGAGCAGTTCTTC.

The rearrangement joins TRBV5-1 to TRBJ2-5, with D possibly being TRBD2 (5 bases). This CDR3 spans 15 amino acids. CDR1 is SGHRS and CDR2 is YFSETQ in the germline V gene. Trimming cost V 4 bases and J 4 bases, with 17 bases left between them. This CDR3 reads CASSVEGLDGETQYF. In nucleotides, the CDR3 is TGCGCCAGCAGCGTGGAAGGACTGGACGGAGAGACCCAGTACTTC.

The chain couples TRBV27 to TRBJ1-1; 7 positions agree with TRBD1. The CDR3 contains 16 residues. Germline CDR1 and CDR2: MNHEY and SMNVEV (reference sequence). J gave up 8 bases and V 0 bases, and 12 bases lay outside the gene matches. The CDR3 bases are TGTGCCAGCAGTTTATCTGGTAGCGGGACAGCGGTCGAAGCTTTCTTT. As protein: CASSLSGSGTAVEAFF.

The CDR3 reads CASSYGQGVGGYTF. Here the CDR3 DNA reads TGTGCCAGCAGTTACGGACAGGGTGTGGGCGGCTACACCTTC. This rearrangement joins TRBV6-5 to TRBJ1-2; 8 bases map to TRBD1. Germline V gene data show CDR1 as MNHEY and CDR2 as SVGAGI. The CDR3 is 14 amino acids. J gave up 8 bases and V 2 bases, and 7 bases lay outside the gene matches.

The rearrangement uses TRBV19 and TRBJ2-5; D gene uncertain. V was cut by 4 bases and J by 5 bases, with 11 bases left in between. CDR3 length equals 13 residues. Germline CDR1 LNHDA, CDR2 SQIVND (reference sequence). CDR3 nucleotide sequence: TGTGCCAGTAGTACGACTCGTTGGGAGACCCAGTACTTC. Residues: CASSTTRWETQYF.

This rearrangement joins TRBV7-2 to TRBJ2-7, with D possibly TRBD2 on 5 matching bases. Trimming took off 3 bases at V and 4 bases at J, with 16 bases between the two ends. The germline CDR1 and CDR2 sequences are SGHTA and FQGNSA. The CDR3 contains 15 residues. The CDR3 coding sequence is TGTGCCAGCAGCTTGAGGGTGGGTAGCGCATACGAGCAGTACTTC. This translates into CASSLRVGSAYEQYF.

The chain uses TRBV6-6 and TRBJ1-2, with a weak D call TRBD1 (5 bases). The CDR3 spans 15 residues. Germline CDR1 is MNHNY and CDR2 is SVGAGI (reference sequence). V was cut by 5 bases and J by 4 bases, with 17 bases left in between. The CDR3 bases are TGTGCCAGCAGTCTTAAGCCAACAGGCCCCTATGGCTACACCTTC. This sequence encodes CASSLKPTGPYGYTF.

Here the CDR3 reads CATTGVGFGEQYF. Written as DNA, the CDR3 is TGTGCCACCACCGGGGTGGGTTTCGGGGAGCAGTACTTC. V is TRBV10-3 and J is TRBJ2-7; D is possibly TRBD2 (5 bases). V dropped 10 bases and J dropped 7 bases, with 20 bases sitting between them. Germline V CDR1 and CDR2: ENHRY, SYGVKD. CDR3 length: 13 residues.

This clone was seen repeatedly, ten times or more. The chain recombines TRBV2 with TRBJ1-5, with no clear D. The V gene's germline CDR1 is SNHLY and CDR2 FYNNEI. V was pared by 6 bases and J by 8 bases, with 17 bases between. CDR3 size: 14 residues. CDR3 sequence: CASSRNPFQEPQHF. CDR3 nucleotide sequence: TGTGCCAGCAGCAGGAATCCATTTCAGGAGCCCCAGCATTTT.

The rearrangement links TRBV11-2 to TRBJ2-1, with TRBD1 as a possible D gene (7 bases). This CDR3 is 16 amino acids long. Germline loops: CDR1 SGHAT, CDR2 FQNNGV. The V end was cut by 0 bases, the J end by 4 bases, with 13 bases between. In nucleotides, the CDR3 is TGTGCCAGCAGCTTAGACCAGGGGGGCCCATACAATGAGCAGTTCTTC. Protein product: CASSLDQGGPYNEQFF.

The chain links TRBV4-1 to TRBJ1-2; D possibly corresponds to TRBD1 (5 bases). CDR3 size: 12 residues. In germline, CDR1 is MGHRA, CDR2 YSYEKL. V lost 3 bases to trimming and J lost 4 bases, with 6 bases between them. CDR3 loop: CASSHRAYGYTF. CDR3 sequence (DNA): TGCGCCAGCAGCCACAGGGCCTATGGCTACACCTTC.

V is TRBV7-9 and J is TRBJ2-7, with D perhaps matching TRBD1 (5 bases). CDR1 and CDR2 from the germline V gene are SEHNR and FQNEAQ (reference sequence). Trimming removed 3 bases from V and 1 base from J, with 13 bases in between. The CDR3 is 15 residues long. DNA of the CDR3: TGTGCCAGCAGCTTTCACTTCACAGGTTCCTACGAGCAGTACTTC. Its protein is CASSFHFTGSYEQYF.

This clone was counted once. This rearrangement joins TRBV5-4 to TRBJ1-2; no clear D. CDR1 SGHNT and CDR2 YYREEE come from the germline V gene (reference sequence). V was shortened by 2 bases and J by 6 bases, with 11 bases between the two germline ends. The CDR3 runs 13 residues. The CDR3 protein is CASSFSRRDGYTF. The CDR3 nucleotides are TGTGCCAGCAGCTTTTCCAGGCGGGATGGCTACACCTTC.

V gene TRBV9 combines with J gene TRBJ1-3, with no clear D. Trimming removed 2 bases at V and 3 bases at J, with 9 bases between. Germline CDR1 and CDR2: SGDLS and YYNGEE. This CDR3 spans 14 amino acids. CDR3 protein: CASSVERNGNTIYF. The CDR3 DNA reads as TGTGCCAGCAGCGTTGAGAGGAATGGAAACACCATATATTTT.